This T cell receptor beta chain was documented in a study of beta chain features in type 1 diabetes. Findings of the study overall: Patients with type 1 diabetes showed fewer VDJ junction insertions and more deletions. A closer apparent resemblance between naive, central memory and Treg TCRB repertoires was seen in patients than in healthy donors.

V lost 6 bases to trimming and J lost 0 bases, with 16 bases between them. Germline CDR1 and CDR2: KGHSH and LQKENI. The CDR3 spans 16 residues. Concerning this clone itself: Its specificity is not known.

Since all of the isolated RNA was reverse transcribed, expressed TCRB transcripts were what got sequenced. The average read count of naive, central memory and regulatory T cell samples was some 3.5 million. TCRdb's copy holds only in-frame clones and misses some; the assay was immunoSEQ multiplex PCR. The sample consists of some 150,000 clones, around a tenth of them appearing once. What was sequenced was central memory CD4+ T cells from blood. The source of this sequence is a woman in her thirties or forties in good health. This sequence joins TRBV18 and TRBJ2-3; tentatively, D is TRBD1 (6 bases). CDR3 sequence reads: CASSTGLQGSTDTQYF. The CDR3 DNA is TGTGCCAGCTCCACAGGGCTTCAGGGTAGCACAGATACGCAGTATTTT.